These T cell receptor beta chains were read from a single sample in a study of blood T cell repertoires in COVID-19. Clones were read by immunoSEQ multiplex PCR, and TCRdb kept only the in-frame ones, dropping some. Of a few hundred thousand clones detected, about 88% appear once; the ten largest clones hold approximately 9.4%. The source material was PBMCs or T cells enriched from blood (not recorded which). These receptors came from a woman in her forties who had recovered from COVID-19. The CDR3 runs from the conserved cysteine through the conserved F or W. D genes are given only for firm matches. A clone size is listed for some rows: how often the clone was seen (once, few, many), or a class if it is expanded.

j_gene	v_gene	abundance	d_gene	len	CDR3aa	CDR3nt
TRBJ1-3	TRBV12-5	NA	NA	11	CASGEGSTIYF	TGTGCTAGTGGAGAGGGCTCCACCATATATTTT
TRBJ1-1	TRBV3-1/TRBV3-2	NA	NA	13	CASSQGENTEAFF	TGTGCCAGCAGCCAGGGAGAGAACACTGAAGCTTTCTTT
TRBJ2-2	TRBV7-9	NA	TRBD2	17	CASSDGRRGAPWGELFF	TGTGCCAGCAGCGATGGAAGGCGGGGGGCCCCATGGGGGGAGCTGTTTTTT
TRBJ1-2	TRBV7-6	NA	TRBD1	14	CASSSKQGADGYTF	TGTGCCAGCAGTTCTAAACAGGGGGCGGATGGCTACACCTTC
TRBJ2-5	TRBV30	NA	NA	14	CAWSVLGGRETQYF	TGTGCCTGGAGTGTACTGGGGGGACGGGAGACCCAGTACTTC
TRBJ2-1	TRBV6-2/TRBV6-3	NA	TRBD2	21	CASSSLPEGLAGGPSYNEQFF	TGTGCCAGCAGTTCCCTCCCGGAGGGACTAGCGGGAGGGCCCTCCTACAATGAGCAGTTCTTC
TRBJ2-2	TRBV11-3	NA	TRBD2	17	CASSLAGGTRNTGELFF	TGTGCCAGCAGCTTAGCGGGGGGAACGAGAAACACCGGGGAGCTGTTTTTT
TRBJ2-7	TRBV29-1	NA	TRBD1	13	CSVGGTVSYEQYF	TGCAGCGTTGGGGGGACAGTGTCCTACGAGCAGTACTTC
TRBJ2-1	TRBV6-4	NA	TRBD2	15	CATGTSGSSYNEQFF	TGTGCGACCGGGACTAGCGGGAGCTCCTACAATGAGCAGTTCTTC
TRBJ2-7	TRBV11-1	NA	NA	14	CASSFNPRAGEQYF	TGTGCCAGCAGCTTTAATCCGAGGGCGGGCGAGCAGTACTTC
TRBJ2-3	TRBV15	NA	NA	15	CATSSGPGETDTQYF	TGTGCCACCAGCAGCGGACCCGGGGAGACAGATACGCAGTATTTT
TRBJ2-3	TRBV7-9	once	NA	13	CASSFWGGDTQYF	TGTGCCAGCAGCTTCTGGGGGGGCGATACGCAGTATTTT
TRBJ1-6	TRBV3-1/TRBV3-2	NA	NA	15	CASSLCTGRGSPLHF	TGTGCCAGCAGCCTCTGTACGGGGAGAGGTTCACCCCTCCACTTT
TRBJ2-7	TRBV5-1	NA	TRBD1	14	CASSSGQGPYEQYF	TGCGCCAGCAGCTCCGGACAGGGACCCTACGAGCAGTACTTC
TRBJ2-3	TRBV7-2	NA	NA	15	CASRLLAFQADTQYF	TGTGCCAGCAGACTACTAGCTTTCCAGGCAGATACGCAGTATTTT
TRBJ2-6	TRBV9	NA	NA	15	CASSPDTHGANVLTF	TGTGCCAGCAGCCCCGACACCCATGGGGCCAACGTCCTGACTTTC
TRBJ2-7	TRBV6-6	NA	TRBD2	16	CASSYRGTRNSYEQYF	TGTGCCAGCAGTTACCGGGGGACTAGGAACTCCTACGAGCAGTACTTC
TRBJ1-3	TRBV3-1/TRBV3-2	NA	NA	13	CASSPGQGNTIYF	TGTGCCAGCAGCCCCGGACAAGGAAACACCATATATTTT
TRBJ2-7	TRBV3-1/TRBV3-2	NA	NA	16	CASSQVGIARSYEQYF	TGTGCCAGCAGCCAAGTTGGTATAGCGCGGTCCTACGAGCAGTACTTC
TRBJ2-7	TRBV30	NA	NA	13	CAWSVSLALEQYF	TGTGCCTGGAGTGTATCCCTGGCTCTCGAGCAGTACTTC
TRBJ2-1	TRBV24-1	NA	NA	15	CATSSTGTTYNEQFF	TGTGCCACCAGCTCAACCGGGACAACATACAATGAGCAGTTCTTC
TRBJ2-2	TRBV9	NA	TRBD1	14	CASTRQGNTGELFF	TGTGCCAGCACCCGACAGGGAAACACCGGGGAGCTGTTTTTT
TRBJ2-5	TRBV12-5	once	TRBD1	14	CASGLGQGRETQYF	TGTGCTAGTGGCCTCGGACAGGGGAGAGAGACCCAGTACTTC
TRBJ2-7	TRBV11-2	NA	NA	13	CASSLERGREQYF	TGTGCCAGCAGCTTAGAGCGGGGCAGGGAGCAGTACTTC
TRBJ1-2	TRBV13	once	NA	13	CASSRRTNYGYTF	TGTGCCAGCAGCCGTAGAACTAACTATGGCTACACCTTC
TRBJ1-2	TRBV28	NA	NA	13	CASSRYRDYGYTF	TGTGCCAGCAGCCGGTACAGGGACTATGGCTACACCTTC
TRBJ1-2	TRBV9	once	TRBD1	15	CASSPPGGENYGYTF	TGTGCCAGCAGCCCCCCAGGGGGCGAGAACTATGGCTACACCTTC
TRBJ1-5	TRBV29-1	NA	NA	13	CSVRQAFNQPQHF	TGCAGCGTTCGACAGGCGTTCAATCAGCCCCAGCATTTT
TRBJ2-2	TRBV7-7	NA	NA	15	CASSLEGSNTGELFF	TGTGCTAGCAGCTTGGAGGGTTCGAACACCGGGGAGCTGTTTTTT